Below, 19 T cell receptor beta chains from the same sample are listed, as sequenced in a study of blood T cell repertoires in COVID-19. Libraries were prepared by immunoSEQ multiplex PCR; TCRdb keeps only in-frame clonotypes and omits some of them. The sample lists about 150,000 clones; about 87% were seen once. The sequenced sample was peripheral blood. The receptor source for this set is a man aged 50 to 60 who had recovered from COVID-19.

The chain carries TRBV29-1 and TRBJ2-3, with TRBD1 identical over 7 bases. Germline V lookup: CDR1 SQVTM, CDR2 ANQGSEA. The CDR3 totals 14 residues. Unmatched junction bases numbered 4, after V lost 3 bases and J lost 1 base. CDR3 nucleotides: TGCAGCGTTGATGAGGGGGCTGGCACAGATACGCAGTATTTT. This translates into CSVDEGAGTDTQYF.

The table lists this clone with many counts. This chain uses TRBV5-4 with TRBJ2-7; TRBD1 agrees at 7 bases. V trimming: 0 bases; J trimming: 2 bases; junction bases outside the gene matches: 2. Germline lookup yields CDR1 SGHNT and CDR2 YYREEE (reference sequence). CDR3 length: 14 amino acids. The CDR3 bases are TGTGCCAGCAGCTTGGGTACAGGGGCCTACGAGCAGTACTTC. It encodes CASSLGTGAYEQYF. Complete variable domain (other parts from reference TRBV5-4 and TRBJ2-7): ETGVTQSPTHLIKTRGQQVTLRCSSQSGHNTVSWYQQALGQGPQFIFQYYREEENGRGNFPPRFSGLQFPNYSSELNVNALELDDSALYLCASSLGTGAYEQYFGPGTRLTVT.

V and J are TRBV6-5 and TRBJ1-1; 8 bases align to TRBD1. The junction had 2 bases not matched to a gene; V was cut back by 7 bases and J by 4 bases. Per germline, CDR1 MNHEY and CDR2 SVGAGI. There are 12 residues in the CDR3. This chain's CDR3 is CASTGTGTEAFF. The CDR3 DNA sequence: TGTGCCAGCACGGGGACAGGCACTGAAGCTTTCTTT.

This clone showed up many times. The CDR3 carries no conserved terminal phenylalanine or tryptophan, so it likely arises from a read error. The DNA is left out, because the CDR3 cannot be placed on it with certainty; the CDR3 is given as TCRdb lists it. The genes are TRBV2 and TRBJ1-1. The CDR3 spans 11 amino acids, including both terminal residues. Germline V gene sequence: CDR1 SNHLY, CDR2 FYNNEI. This chain's CDR3 is CASSEAHYRVL.

The rearrangement joins TRBV6-5 to TRBJ1-2; TRBD1 matches at 10 bases. The germline V gene has CDR1 MNHEY and CDR2 SVGAGI. The CDR3 has 13 amino acids. With 6 bases clipped from V and 5 bases from J, the junction kept 3 bases outside the gene matches. Here the CDR3 reads CASSKGQGYGYTF. The CDR3, as DNA: TGTGCCAGCAGCAAGGGACAGGGGTATGGCTACACCTTC.

The chain joins TRBV5-6 to TRBJ2-7, with a possible D match to TRBD2 (6 bases). Trimming removed 2 bases from V and 0 bases from J, with 12 bases in between. Per the germline V gene, CDR1 is SGHDT and CDR2 is YYEEEE. The CDR3 length is 15 residues. As DNA, the CDR3 is TGTGCCAGCAGCTTTTTTGGGGGGAGCTCCTACGAGCAGTACTTC. As protein: CASSFFGGSSYEQYF.

This chain links TRBV6-2 or TRBV6-3 with TRBJ1-5; D might be TRBD1 (5 bases). CDR1 is MNHEY, CDR2 SVGEGT, per germline. The CDR3 spans 13 residues. Between the trimmed V and J ends, which lost 6 bases and 12 bases, there was a span of 18 bases. The DNA of the CDR3 is TGTGCCAGCAGCCCCCAGGGTGGGCAGGACCAGCATTTT. Translation gives CASSPQGGQDQHF.

The genes are TRBV7-2 and TRBJ1-2; 12 bases are shared with TRBD1. V gave up 5 bases and J gave up 8 bases; unmatched junction bases: 18. The CDR3 totals 18 residues. The germline V gene encodes CDR1 SGHTA and CDR2 FQGNSA. CDR3 in amino acids: CASSEISGTGGQVRGYTF. The CDR3 DNA reads as TGTGCCAGCAGCGAGATCTCCGGGACAGGGGGCCAGGTTCGAGGCTACACCTTC.

This chain uses TRBV5-4 with TRBJ2-7, with 8 bases identical to TRBD1. This CDR3 spans 14 amino acids. The germline CDR1 and CDR2 sequences are SGHNT and YYREEE (reference sequence). After removal of 2 bases from V and 5 bases from J, the junction contained 6 bases not matched to a gene. CDR3 sequence (DNA): TGTGCCAGCAGCTTTCAGGGGGCGAGCGACGAGCAGTACTTC. Encoded protein: CASSFQGASDEQYF.

The chain is built from TRBV6-5 and TRBJ1-2, with a tentative D call TRBD1 (5 bases). CDR1 MNHEY and CDR2 SVGAGI come from the germline V gene. V lost 2 bases to trimming and J lost 0 bases, with 7 bases between them. The CDR3 loop spans 14 amino acids. The CDR3 here is CASSYDRANYGYTF. CDR3 DNA: TGTGCCAGCAGTTACGACAGAGCTAACTATGGCTACACCTTC.

V gene TRBV7-2 combines with J gene TRBJ2-5; D unresolved. The CDR3 contains 13 residues. V dropped 0 bases and J dropped 3 bases, with 5 bases sitting between them. Per germline, CDR1 SGHTA and CDR2 FQGNSA. DNA of the CDR3: TGTGCCAGCAGCTTAGCCCGTGAAGAGACCCAGTACTTC. Translated, it gives CASSLAREETQYF.

J is TRBJ2-3 and V is TRBV2; D gene ambiguous. This CDR3 spans 16 amino acids. V dropped 2 bases and J dropped 1 base, with 13 bases sitting between them. Germline CDR1 and CDR2: SNHLY and FYNNEI. The CDR3 bases are TGTGCCAGCAGTGAATTAGGAGCACCTGGCACAGATACGCAGTATTTT. Translating it yields CASSELGAPGTDTQYF.

This clone was observed once. The chain carries TRBV5-6 and TRBJ1-4; no reliable D call. Between the trimmed V and J ends, which lost 7 bases and 6 bases, there was a span of 16 bases. CDR1 is SGHDT, CDR2 YYEEEE, per germline. The CDR3 totals 14 residues. The DNA of the CDR3 is TGTGCCAGCTCCTCCCAAGAGGCGGATGAAAAACTGTTTTTT. Residues: CASSSQEADEKLFF. Full variable domain (outside the CDR3, taken from reference TRBV5-6 and TRBJ1-4): DAGVTQSPTHLIKTRGQQVTLRCSPKSGHDTVSWYQQALGQGPQFIFQYYEEEERQRGNFPDRFSGHQFPNYSSELNVNALLLGDSALYLCASSSQEADEKLFFGSGTQLSVL.

DNA of the CDR3: TGCGCCAGCAGCTTCCCGGACTCCGGGGAGCTGTTTTTT. Its translation: CASSFPDSGELFF. The chain has TRBV5-1 and TRBJ2-2; TRBD2 is a possible D gene (5 bases). The CDR3 runs to 13 residues. Germline CDR1 and CDR2: SGHRS and YFSETQ. Trimming removed 2 bases from V and 6 bases from J, with 8 bases in between.

The rearrangement joins TRBV9 to TRBJ1-2; no reliable D call. Per germline, CDR1 SGDLS and CDR2 YYNGEE. V dropped 3 bases and J dropped 8 bases, with 8 bases sitting between them. The CDR3 has 11 amino acids. Here the CDR3 reads CASSAPRGYTF. CDR3 sequence (DNA): TGTGCCAGCAGCGCTCCCCGGGGCTACACCTTC.

The chain uses TRBV3-1 (or the pseudogene TRBV3-2) and TRBJ1-4; 11 bases agree with TRBD1. CDR1 and CDR2 from the germline V gene are LGHDT and YNNKEL (reference sequence). The CDR3 totals 14 residues. Losses at the gene ends were 5 bases for V and 6 bases for J; bases not matched to a gene: 2. CDR3 nucleotide sequence: TGTGCCAGCAGCGGGACAGGGGGTTATGAAAAACTGTTTTTT. It encodes CASSGTGGYEKLFF.

The chain employs TRBV28 and TRBJ1-2, with D perhaps TRBD1 (6 bases). The germline gives CDR1 MDHEN, CDR2 SYDVKM. The CDR3 contains 12 residues. V was shortened by 6 bases and J by 4 bases, with 9 bases between the two germline ends. CDR3 DNA: TGTGCCAGCAGCCCGACAGGCTATGGCTACACCTTC. It codes for CASSPTGYGYTF.

The chain joins TRBV3-1 (or the pseudogene TRBV3-2) to TRBJ2-5; 7 bases agree with TRBD1. CDR3 length equals 15 residues. J gave up 1 base and V 0 bases, and 2 bases lay outside the gene matches. Germline lookup yields CDR1 LGHDT and CDR2 YNNKEL (reference sequence). For the CDR3, the DNA is TGTGCCAGCAGCCAAGAGAGGGACAGCCAAGAGACCCAGTACTTC. It specifies CASSQERDSQETQYF.

This clone occurred many times. V usage is TRBV6-4 and J usage is TRBJ2-2; D unresolved. CDR3 size: 13 residues. Germline-derived CDR1 and CDR2 are MRHNA and SNTAGT. V was cut by 2 bases and J by 5 bases, with 6 bases left in between. This CDR3 reads CASSDQATGELFF. CDR3 sequence (DNA): TGTGCCAGCAGTGACCAGGCTACCGGGGAGCTGTTTTTT.